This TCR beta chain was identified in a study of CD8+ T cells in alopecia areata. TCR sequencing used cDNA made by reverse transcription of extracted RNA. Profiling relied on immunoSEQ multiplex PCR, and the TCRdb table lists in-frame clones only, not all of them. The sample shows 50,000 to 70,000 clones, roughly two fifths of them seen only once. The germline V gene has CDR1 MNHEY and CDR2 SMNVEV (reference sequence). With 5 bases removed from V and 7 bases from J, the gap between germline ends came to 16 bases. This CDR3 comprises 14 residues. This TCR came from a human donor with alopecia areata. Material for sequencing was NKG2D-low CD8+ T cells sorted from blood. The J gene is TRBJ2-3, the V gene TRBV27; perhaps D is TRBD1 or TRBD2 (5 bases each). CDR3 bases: TGTGCCAGCAGTACCACGGGACGCTCTAATACGCAGTATTTT. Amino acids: CASSTTGRSNTQYF.